This T cell receptor (beta chain) emerged from a study of blood T cells in healthy people across ages. Overall study results and limits: Calculation of diversity from one million T cells yielded estimates considered to be underestimates.

This clonotype came up many times. Antigen specificity is unknown. Donors ranged from about 6 to 90 years old and were healthy Caucasians in Russia. Alongside a J-beta primer mix, a sample-barcoded 5' primer served in a second PCR lasting about 7 to 12 cycles. Each sample yielded at least 2.5 million CDR3-containing paired-end reads. From the 5' RACE reads, TCRdb called clonotypes with MiXCR, one entry per CDR3 protein. This sample has over 1,500,000 distinct CDR3 sequences, with around half found just once. The source of this sequence is a woman aged 40 to 50 in good health. Material: blood.

The CDR3 is CSGAGGSYEQYF. The CDR3 DNA follows: TGCAGTGGGGCAGGGGGCTCCTACGAGCAGTACTTC. The J gene is TRBJ2-7, the V gene TRBV20-1; 7 nucleotides match TRBD1. This CDR3 has 12 residues. V was clipped by 7 bases and J by 0 bases; unmatched bases: 3. The germline CDR1 and CDR2 sequences are DFQATT and SNEGSKA (reference sequence).